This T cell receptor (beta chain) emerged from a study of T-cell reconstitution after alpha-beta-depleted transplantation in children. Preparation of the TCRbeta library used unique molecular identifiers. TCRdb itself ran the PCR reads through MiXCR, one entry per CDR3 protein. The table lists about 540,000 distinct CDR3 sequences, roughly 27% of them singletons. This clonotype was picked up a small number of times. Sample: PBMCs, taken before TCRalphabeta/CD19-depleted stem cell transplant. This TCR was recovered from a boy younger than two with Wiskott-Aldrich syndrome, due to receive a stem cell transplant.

CDR3 protein: CASAQGVQETQYF. CDR3 DNA sequence: TGCGCCAGCGCACAGGGGGTACAAGAGACCCAGTACTTC. The chain recombines TRBV5-1 with TRBJ2-5; 8 nucleotides agree with TRBD1. The CDR3 consists of 13 residues. In germline, CDR1 is SGHRS, CDR2 YFSETQ. V lost 7 bases and J lost 2; bases outside the gene matches: 4.